This T cell receptor (beta chain) derives from a study of long-term antiretroviral therapy in people with HIV. Whole-study findings and limits: Repertoires looked antigen-experienced, with only a slight naive shift after ART. Pre-ART expanded clones dominated the repertoire at every time point.

This CDR3 has 14 residues. Germline V gene sequence: CDR1 MNHNY, CDR2 SVGAGI (reference sequence). V trimming: 5 bases; J trimming: 9 bases; junction bases outside the gene matches: 4. Samples were assayed with immunoSEQ v3.0 at survey level. The assay was immunoSEQ multiplex PCR, and TCRdb's table has in-frame clones only and misses some. The sample yields about 14,000 clones, 84% seen once. This clone was observed a few times. Its antigen remains unknown. The chain joins TRBV6-6 to TRBJ1-6; 10 bases line up with TRBD1. Specimen: unsorted PBMCs, collected 0.4 years after starting antiretroviral therapy. The source of this sequence is a man aged 25-45 years with HIV. CDR3 in DNA: TGTGCCAGCAGTCCGACAGGGGGCAGTTCACCCCTCCACTTT. Its protein is CASSPTGGSSPLHF.